Here is one T cell receptor (beta chain) with its context. The source of the sample is a study of control samples from healthy donors and cancer patients. CDR1 and CDR2 from the germline V gene are LNHDA and SQIVND (reference sequence). The V gene lost 1 base and the J gene lost 2 bases, with 5 bases spanning the gap. This CDR3 region has 14 residues. Repertoires were generated with immunoSEQ multiplex PCR, while TCRdb's copy carries only in-frame clones and drops some. The data hold about 80,000 clones, with roughly 91% observed a single time. The sequenced sample was blood. This sequence was found in a man in his fifties or sixties in good health. The V call is TRBV19, the J call TRBJ2-2, with D unclear. The CDR3 spells CASSIVFNTGELFF. Here the CDR3 DNA reads TGTGCCAGTAGTATAGTCTTCAACACCGGGGAGCTGTTTTTT.